These 2 T cell receptor beta chains were all obtained from the same sample, sequenced in a study of T cells in Graves' hyperthyroidism and ophthalmopathy. Amplification targeted TCR beta CDR3 regions from RNA transcripts. Initially, a first-round RT-PCR of the TCR CDR3 employed the HTBI primer set. TCRdb independently ran MiXCR on the multiplex PCR reads; one entry per CDR3 protein. The profile shows about 380,000 distinct CDR3 sequences, about 14% of them singletons. Sequenced sample: blood. The receptors derive from a woman aged 30 to 39 with Graves' ophthalmopathy.

This chain connects TRBV6-1 to TRBJ1-5; a weak D match, TRBD1 (6 bases). V was trimmed by 8 bases and J by 4 bases, leaving 9 bases between them. The germline gives CDR1 MNHNS, CDR2 SASEGT. This CDR3 is 12 amino acids long. CDR3: CASQGGNQPQHF. In nucleotides, the CDR3 is TGTGCCAGCCAAGGGGGGAATCAGCCCCAGCATTTT.

On this clonotype: This may come from a read error, since a much larger clone is one base off. This CDR3 fails to terminate in the conserved phenylalanine or tryptophan, so it likely reflects a read error. The genes are TRBV6-2 or TRBV6-3 and TRBJ1-1, with D uncertain. Trimming took off 5 bases at V and 2 bases at J, with 3 bases between the two ends. CDR3 size: 11 residues. Per the germline V gene, CDR1 is MNHEY and CDR2 is SVGEGT. CDR3 in DNA: TGTGCCAGCAGTACCAACACTGAAGCTTTCCTT. Its protein product is CASSTNTEAFL.